These 14 T cell receptor beta chains came from one sample sequenced in a study of vaccination and CD4 T cells after COVID-19. At the Johns Hopkins FTIC core, DNA taken from cultured CD4+ T cells was sequenced by way of the Oncomine TCR Beta short-read assay. From the PCR reads, TCRdb called clonotypes with MiXCR, one entry per CDR3 protein. The profile shows over 10,000 distinct CDR3 sequences, about two fifths of them singletons. Specified treatment: approximately nine-day PBMC culture with coronavirus spike peptide pools or control peptides (ViraFEST assay). No antigens are known for them. Sequencing used CD4+ T cells from blood, cultured in vitro, obtained after SARS-CoV-2 vaccination. These receptors originate from a human donor who had recovered from COVID-19.

The table lists this clonotype with a few counts. The CDR3 bases are TGTGCCAGCAGCTACCCAGCCGGGACAGGGGCTAACTATGGCTACACCTTC. This translates into CASSYPAGTGANYGYTF. The chain links TRBV7-2 to TRBJ1-2, with TRBD1 matching over 10 bases. The ends lost 4 bases at V and 0 bases at J; junction bases unmatched: 8. Germline V gene data show CDR1 as SGHTA and CDR2 as FQGNSA. The CDR3 covers 17 residues.

This clonotype has more than one count but fewer than ten. The chain carries TRBV7-2 and TRBJ2-7, with a tentative D call TRBD2 (5 bases). Germline V gene data show CDR1 as SGHTA and CDR2 as FQGNSA. CDR3 size: 13 residues. With 6 bases removed from V and 2 bases from J, the gap between germline ends came to 11 bases. CDR3 nucleotide sequence: TGTGCCAGCAGAGGACTGGAAACCTACGAGCAGTACTTC. As protein: CASRGLETYEQYF.

The V gene is TRBV7-2, the J gene TRBJ2-3, with 8 bases lining up with TRBD2. This CDR3 comprises 15 residues. Trimming cost V 5 bases and J 5 bases; bases outside gene matches: 9. CDR1 and CDR2 from the germline V gene are SGHTA and FQGNSA. The CDR3 reads CASSKDLAGRDTQYF. The CDR3 region has the DNA TGTGCCAGCAGCAAAGATCTAGCGGGTCGAGATACGCAGTATTTT.

The chain uses TRBV18 and TRBJ2-5; D gene ambiguous. The germline CDR1 and CDR2 sequences are KGHSH and LQKENI. Trimming pared 2 bases from V and 4 bases from J, leaving 8 bases between. The CDR3 is 13 amino acids. The chain's CDR3 is CASSPTPRETQYF. The CDR3 nucleotides are TGTGCCAGCTCACCAACTCCGCGAGAGACCCAGTACTTC.

This clonotype was seen just once. The gene calls are TRBV11-2 and TRBJ2-7; D is possibly TRBD2 (5 bases). Germline CDR1 reads SGHAT; CDR2 reads FQNNGV. V shed 2 bases and J shed 0 bases, with 8 bases lying between them. The length of the CDR3 is 14 residues. The CDR3 loop is CASSLPTSSYEQYF. Written as DNA, the CDR3 is TGTGCCAGCAGCTTACCCACTAGCTCCTACGAGCAGTACTTC. Drawing the rest from reference TRBV11-2 and TRBJ2-7, the complete variable domain is EAGVAQSPRYKIIEKRQSVAFWCNPISGHATLYWYQQILGQGPKLLIQFQNNGVVDDSQLPKDRFSAERLKGVDSTLKIQPAKLEDSAVYLCASSLPTSSYEQYFGPGTRLTVT.

This chain links TRBV5-1 with TRBJ1-2; D not certain. This CDR3 is built from 15 residues. Germline V gene sequence: CDR1 SGHRS, CDR2 YFSETQ. V lost 0 bases, J lost 0 bases, and 9 bases lay in between. CDR3 region: CASSLGGRSNYGYTF. The CDR3 DNA sequence: TGCGCCAGCAGCTTGGGAGGCAGGTCTAACTATGGCTACACCTTC.

The chain links TRBV20-1 to TRBJ1-1; possibly TRBD1 for D (6 bases). This CDR3 is 14 amino acids long. With 5 bases removed from V and 6 bases from J, the gap between germline ends came to 19 bases. Germline V gene data show CDR1 as DFQATT and CDR2 as SNEGSKA (reference sequence). The CDR3 loop is CSAERLKGHPEAFF. The CDR3 nucleotides are TGCAGTGCTGAGCGCCTGAAGGGACACCCTGAAGCTTTCTTT.

The rearrangement uses TRBV6-1 and TRBJ2-7, with D possibly matching TRBD1 (6 bases). Germline V gene sequence: CDR1 MNHNS, CDR2 SASEGT. The ends were cut back, 6 bases at V and 2 bases at J, with 20 bases in the middle. The CDR3 extends over 16 amino acids. In DNA form, the CDR3 reads TGTGCCAGCAGCCTAAAGCTCTCACAGGGTCCCTACGAGCAGTACTTC. Protein product: CASSLKLSQGPYEQYF.

This clonotype was detected a few times. J is TRBJ2-7 and V is TRBV20-1, with 9 bases fitting TRBD2. V shed 3 bases, J shed 2 bases, and the junction held 11 bases outside the gene matches. The CDR3 length is 16 residues. Germline-derived CDR1 and CDR2 are DFQATT and SNEGSKA (reference sequence). The CDR3 sequence is CSASVLGLARTYEQYF. CDR3 DNA sequence: TGCAGTGCTAGCGTACTGGGACTAGCAAGGACCTACGAGCAGTACTTC.

This clonotype was recorded a few times. This sequence joins TRBV27 and TRBJ2-2; D perhaps matches TRBD1 (5 bases). V was pared by 3 bases and J by 8 bases, with 16 bases between. This CDR3 spans 15 amino acids. Germline CDR1 MNHEY, CDR2 SMNVEV (reference sequence). The CDR3: CASSLIGASDGELFF. CDR3 DNA: TGTGCCAGCAGTTTGATTGGGGCCTCGGATGGGGAGCTGTTTTTT.

The rearrangement uses TRBV9 and TRBJ1-2, with TRBD1 identical over 8 bases. Germline trimming cut 3 bases from V and 0 bases from J; bases unmatched to any gene: 13. Germline CDR1 is SGDLS and CDR2 is YYNGEE. The CDR3 length is 18 residues. CDR3 in DNA: TGTGCCAGCAGCGAAACAGGGGGGTACAGCGTTACTAACTATGGCTACACCTTC. As protein: CASSETGGYSVTNYGYTF.

In this sample, this clonotype turned up a few times. The V and J genes are TRBV7-2 and TRBJ1-6, with D unresolved. Germline CDR1 SGHTA, CDR2 FQGNSA. Between the trimmed V and J ends, which lost 1 base and 4 bases, there was a span of 5 bases. The CDR3 is 14 residues long. The CDR3 loop is CASSLGDYNSPLHF. CDR3 nucleotides: TGTGCCAGCAGCTTAGGAGATTATAATTCACCCCTCCACTTT. Drawing the rest from reference TRBV7-2 and TRBJ1-6, the complete variable domain is GAGVSQSPSNKVTEKGKDVELRCDPISGHTALYWYRQSLGQGLEFLIYFQGNSAPDKSGLPSDRFSAERTGGSVSTLTIQRTQQEDSAVYLCASSLGDYNSPLHFGNGTRLTVT.

V usage is TRBV5-6 and J usage is TRBJ1-1; possibly TRBD1 for D (5 bases). CDR3 size: 14 residues. Looked up from germline, CDR1 is SGHDT and CDR2 is YYEEEE. The V and J ends lost 5 bases and 3 bases respectively, with 14 bases between them. The CDR3 here is CASSGLARDTEAFF. The CDR3 DNA reads as TGTGCCAGCAGTGGGTTGGCCAGGGACACTGAAGCTTTCTTT.

This sequence joins TRBV6-2 or TRBV6-3 and TRBJ1-1; 9 bases are shared with TRBD1. Germline trimming cut 6 bases from V and 1 base from J; bases unmatched to any gene: 3. The CDR3 runs 14 residues. Germline loops: CDR1 MNHEY, CDR2 SVGEGT. This CDR3 reads CASSLQGANTEAFF. CDR3 sequence (DNA): TGTGCCAGCAGCCTACAGGGGGCGAACACTGAAGCTTTCTTT.